The 26 T cell receptor beta chains below all came from one sample that was sequenced in a study of untreated major depressive disorder. Libraries were prepared by immunoSEQ multiplex PCR; TCRdb keeps only in-frame clonotypes and omits some of them. The data hold tens of thousands of clones, with 85% to 95% observed a single time. The source material was CD4+ T cells from PBMCs. These receptors were taken from a man aged 25-40 years in good health.

The genes are TRBV2 and TRBJ2-5; 13 positions match TRBD2. This CDR3 is built from 17 residues. The V gene end was trimmed by 7 bases and the J gene end by 2 bases; junction bases not matched to a gene: 10. The germline V gene has CDR1 SNHLY and CDR2 FYNNEI. The CDR3 spells CASTISPGLAGQETQYF. In nucleotides, the CDR3 is TGTGCCAGCACTATTTCCCCGGGACTAGCGGGACAAGAGACCCAGTACTTC.

This clone was seen a handful of times. This chain uses TRBV25-1 with TRBJ1-2, with D unresolved. The CDR3 sequence is 11 residues long. V was shortened by 5 bases and J by 2 bases, with 3 bases between the two germline ends. Germline CDR1 and CDR2: MGHDK and SYGVNS. The CDR3 region is CASSRNYGYTF. The CDR3 bases are TGTGCCAGCAGTCGGAACTATGGCTACACCTTC.

J is TRBJ2-5 and V is TRBV2, with 11 bases identical to TRBD2. V lost 6 bases and J lost 4; bases outside the gene matches: 19. This CDR3 has 19 amino acids. CDR1 and CDR2 (germline): SNHLY, FYNNEI. The CDR3 DNA follows: TGTGCCAGCAGGCCGGAGGGGTCATACCTAGCGGGAGGCGGAGAGACCCAGTACTTC. Its protein product is CASRPEGSYLAGGGETQYF.

This chain links TRBV4-3 with TRBJ2-3; D perhaps matches TRBD2 (6 bases). CDR1 and CDR2 (germline): LGHNA, YSLEER. V lost 0 bases, J lost 6 bases, and 10 bases lay in between. The CDR3 spans 14 residues. This CDR3 reads CASSQDRGMDTQYF. The CDR3 DNA reads as TGCGCCAGCAGCCAAGACCGGGGGATGGATACGCAGTATTTT.

This clone was counted once. V gene TRBV7-3 combines with J gene TRBJ1-5; D is perhaps TRBD1 (6 bases). There are 16 residues in the CDR3. Trimming took 4 bases from V and 5 from J, leaving 18 bases between them. Germline V gene data show CDR1 as SGHTA and CDR2 as FQGTGA. CDR3 in amino acids: CASSSRGQGPDQPQHF. CDR3 coding DNA: TGTGCCAGCAGCTCCCGGGGGCAGGGGCCGGATCAGCCCCAGCATTTT. The full variable domain, completed using reference TRBV7-3 and TRBJ1-5, is GAGVSQTPSNKVTEKGKYVELRCDPISGHTALYWYRQSLGQGPEFLIYFQGTGAADDSGLPNDRFFAVRPEGSVSTLKIQRTERGDSAVYLCASSSRGQGPDQPQHFGDGTRLSIL.

This clone showed up just a few times. The V call is TRBV9, the J call TRBJ1-5; no clear D. This CDR3 spans 12 amino acids. The V end was cut by 0 bases, the J end by 6 bases, with 4 bases between. The germline V gene has CDR1 SGDLS and CDR2 YYNGEE. The CDR3 region is CASSVEGQPQHF. In nucleotides, the CDR3 is TGTGCCAGCAGCGTAGAAGGTCAGCCCCAGCATTTT.

The chain links TRBV7-9 to TRBJ2-7; 7 bases fit TRBD2. The ends lost 5 bases at V and 3 bases at J; junction bases unmatched: 16. This CDR3 comprises 17 residues. The germline CDR1 and CDR2 sequences are SEHNR and FQNEAQ (reference sequence). CDR3 bases: TGTGCCAGCAGCCAACGGGAGGCAGGGAAGGTGGTCTACGAGCAGTACTTC. This gives the protein CASSQREAGKVVYEQYF.

The V call is TRBV11-1, the J call TRBJ1-1; D gene ambiguous. Between the trimmed V and J ends, which lost 5 bases and 2 bases, there was a span of 18 bases. This CDR3 comprises 16 residues. Germline V CDR1 and CDR2: SGHAT, FQDESV (reference sequence). CDR3 nucleotides: TGTGCCAGCAGCCTGGGAGGGTGGAGAAGAAACACTGAAGCTTTCTTT. Translating it yields CASSLGGWRRNTEAFF.

V gene TRBV4-1 combines with J gene TRBJ1-2; perhaps TRBD1 as D (6 bases). The V end was cut by 0 bases, the J end by 2 bases, with 22 bases between. From germline, CDR1 is MGHRA and CDR2 YSYEKL. This CDR3 is built from 19 residues. CDR3 DNA sequence: TGCGCCAGCAGCCAAGATTATTTCGTATCTCGGGACAAAAACTATGGCTACACCTTC. It codes for CASSQDYFVSRDKNYGYTF.

This chain uses TRBV5-4 with TRBJ1-2; the match to TRBD1 covers 7 bases. V shed 0 bases and J 8 bases; nucleotides not matched to a gene: 10. From germline, CDR1 is SGHNT and CDR2 YYREEE (reference sequence). The CDR3 extends over 15 amino acids. The CDR3 DNA follows: TGTGCCAGCAGCTTGGCCGGGACAGCGGGTGGGGGCTACACCTTC. Translated, it gives CASSLAGTAGGGYTF.

This rearrangement joins TRBV4-3 to TRBJ1-2; weak D call: TRBD1 (5 bases). This CDR3 comprises 15 residues. From germline, CDR1 is LGHNA and CDR2 YSLEER. The V end was cut by 0 bases, the J end by 7 bases, with 15 bases between. The chain's CDR3 is CASSQEAAGTGGYTF. CDR3 in DNA: TGCGCCAGCAGCCAAGAGGCGGCGGGGACGGGTGGCTACACCTTC.

V usage is TRBV7-2 and J usage is TRBJ1-2; 7 nucleotides agree with TRBD1. Germline trimming cut 2 bases from V and 8 bases from J; bases unmatched to any gene: 8. Germline V gene sequence: CDR1 SGHTA, CDR2 FQGNSA. This CDR3 is built from 14 residues. CDR3 sequence reads: CASSLSVTGNGYTF. In DNA form, the CDR3 reads TGTGCCAGCAGCTTAAGTGTGACAGGGAACGGCTACACCTTC.

V and J are TRBV25-1 and TRBJ1-1; D gene uncertain. Germline assignment: CDR1 MGHDK and CDR2 SYGVNS. V lost 0 bases to trimming and J lost 4 bases, with 6 bases between them. The CDR3 runs 13 residues. The CDR3 is CASSEYLGTEAFF. The CDR3 DNA sequence: TGTGCCAGCAGTGAATATTTGGGCACTGAAGCTTTCTTT. Combining the CDR3 with reference TRBV25-1 and TRBJ1-1 gives the whole variable domain EADIYQTPRYLVIGTGKKITLECSQTMGHDKMYWYQQDPGMELHLIHYSYGVNSTEKGDLSSESTVSRIRTEHFPLTLESARPSHTSQYLCASSEYLGTEAFFGQGTRLTVV.

The chain joins TRBV6-5 to TRBJ2-5, with D perhaps given as TRBD1 or TRBD2 (5 bases each). Trimming left V 7 bases short and J 6 bases short, with 12 bases between. The CDR3 is 12 residues long. CDR1 is MNHEY and CDR2 is SVGAGI in the germline V gene. This chain's CDR3 is CASTSSGQTQYF. The CDR3 bases are TGTGCCAGCACCTCGTCGGGGCAGACCCAGTACTTC.

The count of this clone is one. This chain joins TRBV6-5 and TRBJ2-4, with 10 bases lining up with TRBD1. CDR1 and CDR2 (germline): MNHEY, SVGAGI. The CDR3 consists of 15 residues. The junction had 5 bases not matched to a gene; V was cut back by 0 bases and J by 9 bases. CDR3 in amino acids: CASSYSGTGVGIQYF. In nucleotides, the CDR3 is TGTGCCAGCAGTTACTCCGGGACAGGGGTGGGCATTCAGTACTTC.

This chain links TRBV5-1 with TRBJ1-4, with D possibly TRBD1 on 6 matching bases. The CDR3 runs 15 residues. The germline V gene has CDR1 SGHRS and CDR2 YFSETQ. The V end lost 1 base, the J end lost 3 bases, and 10 bases lay between the germline ends. The CDR3 nucleotides are TGCGCCAGCAGCTTGATAGGACAGCCTAATGAAAAACTGTTTTTT. Its translation: CASSLIGQPNEKLFF.

The V and J genes are TRBV2 and TRBJ1-2; D gene ambiguous. The CDR3 is 14 amino acids. V shed 4 bases and J shed 3 bases, with 12 bases lying between them. In germline, CDR1 is SNHLY, CDR2 FYNNEI. This CDR3 reads CASSGGRQYYGYTF. As DNA, the CDR3 is TGTGCCAGCAGTGGGGGTCGCCAGTACTATGGCTACACCTTC.

The V gene is TRBV7-3, the J gene TRBJ1-1; D is unclear. Germline V CDR1 and CDR2: SGHTA, FQGTGA. This CDR3 spans 16 amino acids. Trimming took off 4 bases at V and 1 base at J, with 16 bases between the two ends. The CDR3 here is CASSSYTLAENTEAFF. The CDR3, as DNA: TGTGCCAGCAGCTCCTACACCCTCGCAGAGAACACTGAAGCTTTCTTT.

The chain recombines TRBV19 with TRBJ1-5, with unresolved D. V dropped 3 bases and J dropped 7 bases, with 13 bases sitting between them. CDR1 and CDR2 (germline): LNHDA, SQIVND (reference sequence). This CDR3 comprises 14 residues. The CDR3 sequence: CASSIFLGDQPQHF. CDR3 DNA: TGTGCCAGTAGTATTTTCCTGGGAGACCAGCCCCAGCATTTT.

The chain couples TRBV7-2 to TRBJ2-3; either TRBD1 or TRBD2 may supply D (7 bases each). The CDR3 sequence is 16 residues long. Germline V gene lookup returns CDR1 SGHTA and CDR2 FQGNSA. V was cut by 4 bases and J by 2 bases, with 16 bases left in between. The DNA for the CDR3 is TGTGCCAGCAGCTCCCAGGGGGGGGGTTACACAGATACGCAGTATTTT. It yields the protein CASSSQGGGYTDTQYF.

This chain joins TRBV18 and TRBJ2-6, with TRBD1 as a possible D gene (5 bases). The CDR3 sequence is 16 residues long. The germline CDR1 and CDR2 sequences are KGHSH and LQKENI. Trimming cost V 1 base and J 1 base, with 8 bases left between them. The CDR3 sequence: CASSPLPGSGANVLTF. The CDR3 nucleotides read TGTGCCAGCTCACCACTCCCAGGGTCTGGGGCCAACGTCCTGACTTTC. Supplemented by reference TRBV18 and TRBJ2-6, the full variable domain reads NAGVMQNPRHLVRRRGQEARLRCSPMKGHSHVYWYRQLPEEGLKFMVYLQKENIIDESGMPKERFSAEFPKEGPSILRIQQVVRGDSAAYFCASSPLPGSGANVLTFGAGSRLTVL.

The chain combines TRBV9 with TRBJ2-5; TRBD1 matches at 7 bases. The CDR3 covers 15 residues. Germline V gives CDR1 SGDLS, CDR2 YYNGEE. Unmatched junction bases numbered 12, after V lost 3 bases and J lost 7 bases. CDR3 in DNA: TGTGCCAGCAGCGAAGGCCTAGGGGGCCTGGGGACCCAGTACTTC. Translating it yields CASSEGLGGLGTQYF.

The chain recombines TRBV4-2 with TRBJ2-1, with TRBD2 as a possible D gene (6 bases). The germline CDR1 and CDR2 sequences are LGHNA and YNFKEQ. The ends were cut back, 3 bases at V and 15 bases at J, with 18 bases in the middle. The CDR3 extends over 13 amino acids. CDR3: CASSQGVREPRFF. The CDR3 nucleotides read TGTGCCAGCAGCCAGGGTGTACGGGAGCCACGGTTCTTC.

The chain is built from TRBV27 and TRBJ1-2, with TRBD1 as a possible D gene (5 bases). V lost 6 bases and J 8 bases, leaving 16 bases between the germline ends. Germline V gene data show CDR1 as MNHEY and CDR2 as SMNVEV (reference sequence). The CDR3 is 13 residues long. The CDR3 sequence is CASSPRGSQGYTF. The CDR3 nucleotides are TGTGCCAGCAGCCCAAGGGGCAGTCAAGGCTACACCTTC.

J is TRBJ2-2 and V is TRBV30, with D maybe TRBD1 (5 bases). CDR1 is GTSNPN, CDR2 SVGIG, per germline (reference sequence). The V end lost 2 bases, the J end lost 2 bases, and 12 bases lay between the germline ends. This CDR3 spans 15 amino acids. In DNA form, the CDR3 reads TGTGCCTGGAGTTTTCAGGGTCCCAACACCGGGGAGCTGTTTTTT. Amino acid sequence: CAWSFQGPNTGELFF. The full variable domain, its missing parts supplied by reference TRBV30 and TRBJ2-2, is SQTIHQWPATLVQPVGSPLSLECTVEGTSNPNLYWYRQAAGRGLQLLFYSVGIGQISSEVPQNLSASRPQDRQFILSSKKLLLSDSGFYLCAWSFQGPNTGELFFGEGSRLTVL.

The genes are TRBV7-9 and TRBJ2-7; TRBD1 matches 7 bases. V lost 4 bases to trimming and J lost 11 bases; unmatched junction nucleotides: 14. This CDR3 has 14 residues. CDR1 is SEHNR and CDR2 is FQNEAQ in the germline V gene (reference sequence). CDR3: CASSSMPLTGWEYF. The CDR3 DNA reads TGTGCCAGCAGCTCGATGCCCTTGACAGGGTGGGAGTACTTC.